The 29 T cell receptor beta chains below all came from one sample that was sequenced in a study of blood T cell repertoires in COVID-19. The table came from immunoSEQ multiplex PCR; TCRdb's copy has only in-frame clones and leaves some out. Of 150,000 to 200,000 clones listed, about nine tenths are singletons. Sequencing was carried out using peripheral blood. The receptors were gathered from a woman aged 60-70 years with COVID-19, enrolled during active disease.

This chain uses TRBV28 with TRBJ2-7, with D possibly matching TRBD2 (7 bases). V lost 3 bases and J 4 bases, leaving 16 bases between the germline ends. Germline lookup yields CDR1 MDHEN and CDR2 SYDVKM. The CDR3 length is 15 residues. The CDR3 loop reads CASSLIGGLGYEQYF. CDR3 nucleotides: TGTGCCAGCAGTTTGATCGGGGGGCTGGGGTACGAGCAGTACTTC.

The J gene is TRBJ2-2, the V gene TRBV19; TRBD2 aligns across 8 bases. CDR3 length equals 16 residues. Germline CDR1 is LNHDA and CDR2 is SQIVND (reference sequence). Trimming removed 4 bases from V and 2 bases from J; junction bases left unmatched: 6. CDR3 in amino acids: CASSTDGRANTGELFF. The CDR3 DNA follows: TGTGCCAGTAGTACCGACGGGAGGGCCAACACCGGGGAGCTGTTTTTT.

The V and J genes are TRBV4-3 and TRBJ2-1, with D hard to call. The CDR3 length is 15 residues. Trimming removed 1 base at V and 7 bases at J, with 14 bases between. The germline CDR1 and CDR2 sequences are LGHNA and YSLEER. The CDR3 sequence: CASSQVVPVGNEQFF. CDR3 sequence (DNA): TGCGCCAGCAGCCAAGTAGTCCCCGTCGGGAATGAGCAGTTCTTC.

This chain connects TRBV6-6 to TRBJ2-7, with a tentative D call TRBD2 (6 bases). Germline V gene lookup returns CDR1 MNHNY and CDR2 SVGAGI (reference sequence). Trimming left V 2 bases short and J 5 bases short, with 13 bases between. The CDR3 runs to 14 residues. This chain's CDR3 is CASSYGQGGNEQYF. The CDR3 nucleotides read TGTGCCAGCAGTTACGGTCAGGGAGGTAACGAGCAGTACTTC.

CDR3: CATSDFDEQFF. CDR3 DNA sequence: TGTGCCACCAGTGATTTCGATGAGCAGTTCTTC. This chain uses TRBV24-1 with TRBJ2-1; D is unresolved. Trimming cost V 1 base and J 8 bases, with 2 bases left between them. Germline CDR1 reads KGHDR; CDR2 reads SFDVKD. The CDR3 has 11 amino acids.

The J gene is TRBJ2-3, the V gene TRBV24-1; tentatively, D is TRBD2 (5 bases). V was shortened by 7 bases and J by 2 bases, with 18 bases between the two germline ends. The CDR3 spans 16 residues. Germline V gene lookup returns CDR1 KGHDR and CDR2 SFDVKD. CDR3 amino acids: CATSPTRAESTDTQYF. In nucleotides, the CDR3 is TGTGCCACCAGCCCAACGAGGGCCGAATCCACAGATACGCAGTATTTT.

This chain connects TRBV9 to TRBJ2-2; D perhaps matches TRBD1 (5 bases). Germline V gene sequence: CDR1 SGDLS, CDR2 YYNGEE. This CDR3 region has 16 residues. The ends were cut back, 1 base at V and 4 bases at J, with 14 bases in the middle. CDR3 in amino acids: CASSVLQGGRTGELFF. DNA for the CDR3: TGTGCCAGCAGCGTACTCCAGGGCGGTCGCACCGGGGAGCTGTTTTTT.

The chain has TRBV5-4 and TRBJ2-1, with D perhaps matching TRBD1 (5 bases). Trimming removed 9 bases from V and 2 bases from J, with 15 bases in between. Germline CDR1 is SGHNT and CDR2 is YYREEE (reference sequence). CDR3 length: 14 amino acids. This CDR3 reads CAILSQGPYNEQFF. The DNA of the CDR3 is TGTGCCATCCTCAGTCAGGGCCCCTACAATGAGCAGTTCTTC.

This clone has just one count. V gene TRBV27 combines with J gene TRBJ2-5; TRBD2 agrees at 14 bases. CDR3 length equals 16 residues. CDR1 MNHEY and CDR2 SMNVEV come from the germline V gene (reference sequence). The junction had 7 bases not matched to a gene; V was cut back by 6 bases and J by 4 bases. The CDR3: CASSTGLAGGRETQYF. CDR3 DNA: TGTGCCAGCAGCACAGGACTAGCGGGAGGTCGAGAGACCCAGTACTTC.

This chain uses TRBV27 with TRBJ2-7; 9 bases are a match to TRBD1. CDR3 length: 14 residues. Germline loops: CDR1 MNHEY, CDR2 SMNVEV (reference sequence). V trimming: 4 bases; J trimming: 5 bases; junction bases outside the gene matches: 6. The CDR3 nucleotides are TGTGCCAGCAGTTCCGGGACAGGGTTACACGAGCAGTACTTC. Encoded protein: CASSSGTGLHEQYF.

This clone appeared a few times. J is TRBJ2-2 and V is TRBV18; TRBD1 matches at 8 bases. V was pared by 3 bases and J by 3 bases, with 9 bases of the junction left unmatched. The CDR3 is 17 amino acids. CDR1 and CDR2 (germline): KGHSH, LQKENI. CDR3 residues: CASSPIQGATYTGELFF. CDR3 DNA: TGTGCCAGCTCACCTATTCAGGGGGCAACTTACACCGGGGAGCTGTTTTTT.

The chain recombines TRBV6-5 with TRBJ2-3, with TRBD1 identical over 11 bases. Germline trimming cut 5 bases from V and 6 bases from J; bases unmatched to any gene: 7. CDR1 is MNHEY and CDR2 is SVGAGI in the germline V gene. The CDR3 loop spans 15 amino acids. The CDR3 here is CASSSPGQGGDTQYF. Written as DNA, the CDR3 is TGTGCCAGCAGTAGCCCGGGACAGGGGGGGGATACGCAGTATTTT.

V is TRBV19 and J is TRBJ1-5; 7 positions match TRBD1. Germline CDR1 reads LNHDA; CDR2 reads SQIVND (reference sequence). This CDR3 spans 15 amino acids. The V segment lost 3 bases and the J segment 1 base; nucleotides outside the gene matches: 3. The CDR3 reads CASSIPGQSNQPQHF. CDR3 DNA: TGTGCCAGTAGTATTCCGGGACAGAGCAATCAGCCCCAGCATTTT.

V gene TRBV7-2 combines with J gene TRBJ2-3; 10 positions match TRBD2. Unmatched junction bases numbered 10, after V lost 1 base and J lost 3 bases. The germline V gene has CDR1 SGHTA and CDR2 FQGNSA. This CDR3 comprises 18 residues. DNA for the CDR3: TGTGCCAGCAGCTTAGGACCCTTAAGCGGGAGGGCGACAGATACGCAGTATTTT. Encoded protein: CASSLGPLSGRATDTQYF.

The chain links TRBV27 to TRBJ2-1, with 13 bases fitting TRBD2. The germline CDR1 and CDR2 sequences are MNHEY and SMNVEV (reference sequence). V lost 5 bases and J lost 7; bases outside the gene matches: 5. This CDR3 region has 15 residues. The CDR3 nucleotides are TGTGCCAGCAGTCTCGGACTAGCGGGAGTTAATGAGCAGTTCTTC. Translation: CASSLGLAGVNEQFF.

This chain links TRBV18 with TRBJ2-1, with TRBD2 identical over 10 bases. With V trimmed by 2 bases and J by 6 bases, 4 bases remained unmatched. CDR1 KGHSH and CDR2 LQKENI come from the germline V gene. CDR3 size: 15 residues. The CDR3 DNA reads TGTGCCAGCTCACCAAGACTAGCGGGTTCCAATGAGCAGTTCTTC. As protein: CASSPRLAGSNEQFF. Full variable domain (remainder filled in from reference TRBV18 and TRBJ2-1): NAGVMQNPRHLVRRRGQEARLRCSPMKGHSHVYWYRQLPEEGLKFMVYLQKENIIDESGMPKERFSAEFPKEGPSILRIQQVVRGDSAAYFCASSPRLAGSNEQFFGPGTRLTVL.

This chain links TRBV15 with TRBJ2-1; 10 bases map to TRBD2. This CDR3 has 16 amino acids. In germline, CDR1 is LNHNV, CDR2 YYDKDF (reference sequence). V dropped 3 bases and J dropped 7; count of bases not matched to a gene: 9. The CDR3 protein is CATSSGSGRRENEQFF. The CDR3 bases are TGTGCCACCAGCAGTGGTAGCGGGAGGAGGGAGAATGAGCAGTTCTTC.

The rearrangement joins TRBV21-1 to TRBJ2-7; no check of the table's D call, TRBD1, against the DNA was made. TRBV21-1 is a pseudogene locus. This CDR3 region has 15 residues. The CDR3 sequence is CASSKAGQGGYEQYF. DNA of the CDR3: TGTGCCAGCAGCAAAGCGGGACAGGGGGGTTACGAGCAGTACTTC.

Here the CDR3 reads CSVESTGTHSYEQYF. DNA of the CDR3: TGCAGCGTTGAATCCACCGGGACTCACTCCTACGAGCAGTACTTC. The V call is TRBV29-1, the J call TRBJ2-7; possible D gene TRBD2, 6 bases. Germline V lookup: CDR1 SQVTM, CDR2 ANQGSEA. This CDR3 spans 15 amino acids. V was clipped by 2 bases and J by 0 bases, with 14 bases between them.

This clone occurred a few times. V gene TRBV19 combines with J gene TRBJ1-4, with TRBD1 identical over 9 bases. This CDR3 region has 16 residues. V gave up 5 bases and J gave up 6 bases; unmatched junction bases: 10. Germline V gene sequence: CDR1 LNHDA, CDR2 SQIVND (reference sequence). The CDR3 loop is CASSPPPTGGDEKLFF. CDR3 nucleotide sequence: TGTGCCAGTAGTCCACCACCGACAGGGGGGGATGAAAAACTGTTTTTT.

The rearrangement joins TRBV24-1 to TRBJ1-5, with 11 bases matching TRBD1. Looked up from germline, CDR1 is KGHDR and CDR2 is SFDVKD. The CDR3 loop spans 15 amino acids. J gave up 7 bases and V 6 bases, and 7 bases lay outside the gene matches. This chain's CDR3 is CATSSGQGAGQPQHF. DNA of the CDR3: TGTGCCACCAGTTCCGGACAGGGGGCTGGGCAGCCCCAGCATTTT.

The CDR3 sequence is CATSGEESYNEQFF. The CDR3 coding sequence is TGTGCCACCAGCGGGGAGGAATCCTACAATGAGCAGTTCTTC. V gene TRBV15 combines with J gene TRBJ2-1, with D maybe TRBD2 (6 bases). The CDR3 contains 14 residues. Germline-derived CDR1 and CDR2 are LNHNV and YYDKDF (reference sequence). Trimming cost V 5 bases and J 1 base, with 9 bases left between them. The variable domain in full, completed from reference TRBV15 and TRBJ2-1, reads DAMVIQNPRYQVTQFGKPVTLSCSQTLNHNVMYWYQQKSSQAPKLLFHYYDKDFNNEADTPDNFQSRRPNTSFCFLDIRSPGLGDTAMYLCATSGEESYNEQFFGPGTRLTVL.

CDR3 DNA sequence: TGTGCCAGCAGCTTTGGGAGCTCTGGAAACACCATATATTTT. Translated: CASSFGSSGNTIYF. The J gene is TRBJ1-3, the V gene TRBV12-1. TRBV12-1 is a known pseudogene. This CDR3 comprises 14 residues.

The CDR3 nucleotides read TGTGCCAGTAGTATTTGGGGCGTGGGTGTTTTGCGGAATCAGCCCCAGCATTTT. Translated: CASSIWGVGVLRNQPQHF. V is TRBV19 and J is TRBJ1-5; maybe TRBD1 (5 bases). This CDR3 spans 18 amino acids. The V end was cut by 3 bases, the J end by 4 bases, with 22 bases between. Germline V CDR1 and CDR2: LNHDA, SQIVND (reference sequence). The whole variable domain, remainder taken from reference TRBV19 and TRBJ1-5, is DGGITQSPKYLFRKEGQNVTLSCEQNLNHDAMYWYRQDPGQGLRLIYYSQIVNDFQKGDIAEGYSVSREKKESFPLTVTSAQKNPTAFYLCASSIWGVGVLRNQPQHFGDGTRLSIL.

V gene TRBV7-9 combines with J gene TRBJ1-5; D not resolved. This CDR3 spans 12 amino acids. Germline V gene sequence: CDR1 SEHNR, CDR2 FQNEAQ (reference sequence). The V gene lost 6 bases and the J gene lost 0 bases, with 3 bases spanning the gap. This CDR3 reads CASSLSNQPQHF. The CDR3, as DNA: TGTGCCAGCAGTCTTAGCAATCAGCCCCAGCATTTT.

This chain uses TRBV18 with TRBJ2-1; 9 bases align to TRBD2. There are 16 residues in the CDR3. The germline V gene has CDR1 KGHSH and CDR2 LQKENI. Losses at the gene ends were 3 bases for V and 0 bases for J; bases not matched to a gene: 3. The CDR3 DNA reads TGTGCCAGCTCACCCCGACTAGCGGCCTCCTACAATGAGCAGTTCTTC. Translated: CASSPRLAASYNEQFF.

The chain links TRBV13 to TRBJ1-2, with 9 bases fitting TRBD1. The germline gives CDR1 PRHDT, CDR2 FYEKMQ (reference sequence). The CDR3 runs 14 residues. Losses at the gene ends were 4 bases for V and 8 bases for J; bases not matched to a gene: 8. The CDR3 spells CASSSRTGARGYTF. The DNA for the CDR3 is TGTGCCAGCAGCTCCAGGACAGGGGCTAGGGGCTACACCTTC.

The rearrangement links TRBV19 to TRBJ1-5, with D possibly TRBD1 on 5 matching bases. The germline CDR1 and CDR2 sequences are LNHDA and SQIVND (reference sequence). The V and J ends lost 5 bases and 8 bases respectively, with 13 bases between them. This CDR3 spans 13 amino acids. The CDR3 bases are TGTGCCAGTAGTGTGACAGCTCAGGAGCCCCAGCATTTT. Translation: CASSVTAQEPQHF.

The chain recombines TRBV12-3 or TRBV12-4 with TRBJ2-7; D is unresolved. The CDR3 totals 12 residues. The V and J ends lost 2 bases and 1 base respectively, with 3 bases between them. The CDR3 is CASSLLSYEQYF. For the CDR3, the DNA is TGTGCCAGCAGTTTACTGTCCTACGAGCAGTACTTC.